This T cell receptor (beta chain) was sequenced for a study of cytomegalovirus exposure and HLA in healthy donors (TCRdb year 2017). In terms of the full investigation: According to an earlier analysis of around 600 of the donors, roughly 180 million T cells yielded 117 million unique TCR beta sequences and less than 300 Gb of sequence data. An early release that covered around 590 HLA-typed donors contained approximately 300 gigabases of sequencing data and tens of millions of unique TCR sequences. Among the 398 genotyped donors, about 85% belonged to the genetic ancestry cluster associated with self-reported Caucasian donors. The study aimed to test whether cataloging public T cell receptors could reveal signatures of past pathogen exposure. Using immunosequencing, the study profiled T cell repertoires from around 670 subjects and related those repertoires to cytomegalovirus serostatus. Besides the first cohort of some 670 subjects, a separate validation cohort made up of 90 to 150 different subjects was used. To predict cytomegalovirus infection status, the study brought together high-throughput TCR immunosequencing, statistical association of individual TCRs with disease status, and machine learning. In a later analysis, previously published TCR beta repertoires from 550 to 750 donors were re-analyzed and high-resolution HLA genotyping was added so that TCR occurrence patterns could be studied. Rather than using new phenotypic data, the later analysis identified candidate immune exposures from TCR beta sequences and from how often those sequences occurred across donors. In an earlier analysis of a few hundred of the donors, high-throughput TCR beta sequencing was used to judge whether each TCR beta V gene segment behaved as functional or pseudogenic. Donor age, sex, ethnicity and CMV serostatus were compiled together with the repertoire data. A later genetic analysis used genome-wide SNP genotypes for 398 of the 666 donors, treating that subset as a discovery cohort. Every discovery cohort repertoire had been produced on one sequencing platform. Class I and class II HLA loci were covered by the typing at four-digit resolution. The number of typed donors differed by locus: 629-630 for A, B, C, DRB1 and DQB1; approximately 540 for DQA1; 606 for DPA1; and approximately 450 for DPB1. Roughly five DR-DQ haplotypes were handled as single units for association and clustering, since linkage in the cohort was strong. On average, about 200,000 unique TCR beta nucleotide sequences were sequenced per donor among a few hundred genotyped donors of the cohort, with around 19% of those sequences being non-productive. General study outcomes and caveats: In a later genetic analysis, a missense DCLRE1C variant was associated with V-gene and J-gene trimming of TCR beta chains, and the association was replicated in an independent cohort. In an earlier analysis of over 550 of the donors, most TCR beta V segments were observed in productive rearrangements about 87% or about 30% of the time, broadly matching IMGT annotations. Because counts were too low, 15 or so rarely observed V segments, including chromosome 9 orphons, were excluded from the earlier analysis of around 590 of the donors. A later analysis associated 15,000 to 20,000 TCR beta sequences with specific HLA alleles at a false discovery rate of 0.05. Some IMGT-functional V segments, including TRBV6-2 and TRBV6-3, could not be distinguished by the 87-base-pair reads and were therefore excluded. While some public TCRs were present in many individuals, most TCR sequences turned up only very rarely across donors. Most CMV-associated TCR beta chains appeared to be HLA-restricted in a later analysis, and the HLA associations seemed to be driven largely by CMV exposure. Roughly uniform sequencing depth across donors was assumed in presence/absence analyses, although this assumption may not hold. In a later analysis, HLA-associated TCR beta chains showed more clonal expansion and lower generation probabilities than non-associated chains that were equally common. The study gave a list of 150 to 200 TCR beta chains associated with cytomegalovirus. In a later genetic analysis, fewer N-insertions in productive TCRs were reported among donors in an Asian-associated ancestry cluster than the approximately 710-donor mean. A further reported finding was that TCR beta sequences accurately predicted the HLA-A and HLA-B alleles for most subjects in the first cohort. When HLA alleles, especially DR and DQ, strongly co-occurred, attributing TCR associations to individual alleles was difficult. The classifier was reported to diagnose cytomegalovirus status with high specificity and sensitivity in both the original cohort and the validation cohort. Linkage disequilibrium might explain the correlated functional status among segregating V segments, but an unknown experimental factor could not be ruled out. It was suggested by the authors that the approach could potentially be generalized to other disease states and immunological phenotypes. Three of the identified cytomegalovirus-associated TCR beta chains were confirmed in vitro to be specific for cytomegalovirus antigens. According to a later analysis, TCR association rates differed among HLA loci, with DRB1 alleles showing the most associated TCRs and HLA-C alleles showing the fewest. Because HLA typing was missing for some donors at each locus, association tests included only the typed subset. According to a later analysis, parvovirus B19, influenza, CMV and Epstein-Barr virus appeared linked to several top co-occurrence clusters. In this cohort, only TCR beta chains were sequenced, and detectable features were limited by the absence of alpha or paired-chain data. The only immune exposure information available for the cohort was CMV serostatus. A cluster of highly shared sequence variants was judged likely to represent a technical artifact of the sequencing pipeline.

This clone occurred once. No cognate antigen has been identified for it. Per-nucleotide qualities are absent, and no much larger clonotype sits a single base away. The CDR3 holds 15 amino acids from the cysteine to the phenylalanine. The CDR3 DNA has 45 bases and is translated from base 1. The junction shows trimming of 3 bases on V and 8 bases on J, and the gene matches do not reach 6 bases of it. According to the germline V gene (reference sequence), CDR1 reads MNHEY and CDR2 reads SMNVEV. The receptor library was made with the immunoSEQ multiplex PCR assay. The multiplex PCR relied on a mix of 60 forward primers for TCR Vbeta segments and 13 reverse primers for TCR Jbeta segments. Amplification of the CDR3 region of rearranged TCR beta genes was performed with a multiplex PCR assay on genomic DNA. The amplified TCR beta libraries were sequenced on the Illumina HiSeq System as 87-base-pair reads. As for the authors' bioinformatics: A later analysis tallied about 77 million unique TCR beta chains across the 666 repertoires, and around 12 million of those chains were shared by two or more donors. Raw reads were error-corrected and collapsed into unique sequences by a nearest-neighbor algorithm in which closely related sequences were merged to remove PCR and sequencing errors. CDR3 sequences were aligned to IMGT reference sequences to assign V, D and J gene segments. For a sequence to be retained, a match of at least six nucleotides to both a V gene segment and a J gene segment was required. Rearrangements were classified as productive when the CDR3 lacked stop codons and remained in frame with V and J, and all other rearrangements were classified as non-productive. Following IMGT convention, CDR3 was defined as the stretch from the second conserved V-encoded cysteine up to the conserved J-encoded phenylalanine. The earlier analysis of some 550 of the donors excluded any sequence lacking an unambiguous match to a single V gene segment. In an earlier analysis of several hundred of the donors, V segments were called functional above 56.7% productive rearrangements and were called segregating when the between-donor standard deviation exceeded 5%. A statistical classification framework was built for diagnosing cytomegalovirus status from the catalog of TCR beta chain sequences. V and J gene assignment, in a later analysis, came from comparing TCR nucleotide sequences with IMGT/GENE-DB human TR gene sequences. Using the TCRdist pipeline, a later analysis assigned CDR3 sequences along with most-parsimonious VDJ recombination scenarios. In a later analysis, every TCR beta chain was defined by the combination of its CDR3 amino acid sequence and its V-gene family, and reads without a unique V-gene family were dropped. To address suspected cross-contamination and a sequencing artifact, a later analysis removed 592 highly shared, low-generation-probability nucleotide sequences. In a later analysis, a clonal expansion index was calculated for each public chain from normalized within-repertoire ranks of inferred template counts. In a later analysis, generation probabilities were computed using a VDJ recombination model fitted to out-of-frame rearrangements, and the results were checked against IGoR. In a later analysis, hypergeometric tests were used to score TCR-TCR, TCR-HLA and TCR-CMV co-occurrence, with a repertoire-size bias correction applied to TCR pairs. False discovery rates were estimated in a later analysis by permuting HLA or CMV assignments 20 times. In a later analysis, co-occurring TCRs were grouped with DBSCAN, and TCRdist sequence similarity was added when clustering was performed within HLA-allele-positive subsets. For co-occurrence clustering, repertoires with fewer than 30,000 or more than 120,000 public chains were excluded, along with roughly 5 repertoires with anomalous nucleotide sharing. The source is immuneACCESS, and TCRdb retained only in-frame sequences with V and J called. Part of the clones is not carried over; for the studies checked, unresolved V genes explain less than half of this, and the remainder is unexplained. V and J calls plus clone size are reproduced from that table; the DNA served to infer D and trimming. The sample table records about 120,000 clones; about 70% of these occur just once. Of the sample, about 2% is held by the ten largest clones.

In total, roughly 670 healthy bone marrow donors made up the cohort. At the time of sampling, every cohort member was nominally healthy, though immune exposures that went unrecorded were likely present. Of the 670 or so cohort members, about 280 had positive CMV serostatus and roughly 330 had negative CMV serostatus, and CMV serostatus was not recorded for the donor. A peripheral blood sample was collected from each donor, and TCR beta sequencing was performed on peripheral blood mononuclear cells. Genomic DNA was extracted from the blood cell samples with the Qiagen DNeasy Blood Extraction Kit. Sequencing was done on a sample of PBMCs. The TCR comes from a human donor in good health. The chain is made from TRBV27 and TRBJ1-6; 8 bases in the middle match TRBD1. The DNA is TGTGCCAGCAGTTTCCGGACAGGGACTGATTCACCCCTCCACTTT. Its amino acids are CASSFRTGTDSPLHF.